The rows below give T cell receptor beta chains drawn from one sample of a study of CDR3 diversity in severe acne. MiXCR, run by TCRdb on the PCR reads, gives a single entry per CDR3 protein. The sample records some 84,000 distinct CDR3 sequences, 45% to 55% being singletons. The sequencing sample was made of blood. Every receptor here comes from a male donor in good health, serving as a control. Each CDR3 is given without its conserved first and last residue. A row's size may be missing; if present it is once, few, many or a size class.

J gene | clone size | V gene | CDR3 protein
TRBJ1-6 | many | TRBV24-1 | ATSDLRQGFKDINSPLH
TRBJ1-5 | few | TRBV7-2 | ASSLQRYQPQH
TRBJ2-7 | many | TRBV25-1 | ASSESIGREQY
TRBJ1-5 | NA | TRBV2 | ASGGQRDQPQH
TRBJ1-2 | few | TRBV6-6 | ASSYYGQEFYGYT
TRBJ1-6 | few | TRBV20-1 | SAQPFPISLH
TRBJ1-5 | NA | TRBV4-2 | ASSQEGTGNQPQH
TRBJ2-4 | few | TRBV12-5 | ASGLVSGDPPRNIQY
TRBJ1-2 | few | TRBV12-3/TRBV12-4 | ASWATGSKGYT
TRBJ2-2 | many | TRBV7-8 | ASSLGGRANTGELF
TRBJ1-5 | NA | TRBV12-3/TRBV12-4 | ASSPQGDNQPQH
TRBJ2-1 | many | TRBV9 | ASSVDRSNPNEQF
TRBJ2-1 | NA | TRBV29-1 | SVQGWDNEQF
TRBJ2-7 | few | TRBV10-3 | AISDTGTGTYEQY
TRBJ2-1 | many | TRBV18 | ASSPLTGTVDNEQF
TRBJ1-2 | NA | TRBV7-9 | ASSYAGVKDGYT
TRBJ2-5 | NA | TRBV14 | ASSQSPGQGEKTQY
TRBJ2-1 | once | TRBV7-6 | ASSATSGRGYEQF
TRBJ2-1 | NA | TRBV29-1 | SAGGSGYNEQF
TRBJ1-2 | few | TRBV4-1 | ASSQEFGEDYT
TRBJ2-7 | NA | TRBV7-6 | ASNPLTSTYEQY
TRBJ1-5 | NA | TRBV19 | AGRQGHLNQPQH
TRBJ2-7 | NA | TRBV5-1 | ATRGGRGPSYEQY
TRBJ1-4 | medium-sized | TRBV10-2 | ASSLGRYGNEKLF
TRBJ2-1 | NA | TRBV20-1 | SAGGAYNEQF
TRBJ2-7 | NA | TRBV24-1 | ATSKTGTGGDEQY
TRBJ2-2 | NA | TRBV12-3/TRBV12-4 | ASRMRPIASPGTGELF
TRBJ2-2 | NA | TRBV11-2 | ASSLTGGSTGELF
TRBJ2-1 | once | TRBV15 | ATSSPQSSAFNEQF
NA | NA | TRBV29-1 | SAHRDYNEQF
TRBJ1-2 | NA | TRBV19 | ASSRSKNYGYT
TRBJ2-2 | NA | TRBV11-3 | ASSLLYPSGRFGELF
TRBJ2-3 | NA | TRBV27 | ASSLRRTSGGAYSTDAQY
TRBJ1-2 | many | TRBV25-1 | ASSAATAGSNYGYT
TRBJ1-1 | NA | TRBV29-1 | SVILALNTEAF
TRBJ1-5 | many | TRBV25-1 | ASSATGTLNQPQH
TRBJ1-1 | few | TRBV3-1 | ASSQASWGEAF
TRBJ2-1 | many | TRBV6-5 | ASSYGTFGTSRGEQF
TRBJ1-5 | few | TRBV27 | ASSFTDGQPQH
TRBJ1-1 | many | TRBV9 | ASSVGGTVAGEAF
TRBJ2-3 | NA | TRBV7-3 | ASKLNGTGGADTQY
TRBJ2-5 | NA | TRBV5-1 | ASSLETGQETQY
TRBJ1-1 | NA | TRBV19 | ASSMAASGNTEAF
TRBJ1-1 | NA | TRBV5-1 | ASSPTTGGNTEAF
TRBJ1-5 | NA | TRBV15 | ATSSLEDRNQPQH
TRBJ2-7 | many | TRBV27 | ASSLGPRTWEQY
TRBJ2-1 | many | TRBV2 | ASSEMGGMVF
TRBJ1-1 | many | TRBV9 | ASSVGGAGVEKTEAF
TRBJ1-1 | few | TRBV29-1 | SVAEGLNTEAF
TRBJ1-2 | many | TRBV12-3/TRBV12-4 | ASRIDPDWFGSGGYT
TRBJ2-7 | NA | TRBV27 | ASSWAGRQGEQY
TRBJ1-2 | few | TRBV29-1 | SVGPGQGNGYT
TRBJ2-7 | NA | TRBV7-9 | ASSLATGQGSKQY
TRBJ1-2 | NA | TRBV19 | ASSTGMRYGYT
TRBJ2-2 | NA | TRBV29-1 | SGVRGENTGELF